This record covers a single T cell receptor beta chain. Sequencing used immunoSEQ multiplex PCR; TCRdb keeps in-frame clones, though not all of them. The data contain about 220,000 clones, 65% to 85% of them singletons. The data belong to a study of blood T cell repertoires in COVID-19. Germline V gives CDR1 SQVTM, CDR2 ANQGSEA. Trimming took 6 bases from V and 5 from J, leaving 16 bases between them. CDR3 length: 13 amino acids. The V call is TRBV29-1, the J call TRBJ1-1; D gene ambiguous. What was sequenced was PBMCs or T cells enriched from blood (not recorded which). This TCR was recovered from a woman aged 55-70 years who had recovered from COVID-19. CDR3 residues: CSVAGASGTEAFF. CDR3 in DNA: TGCAGCGTCGCAGGTGCGAGTGGGACTGAAGCTTTCTTT.